These 29 T cell receptor beta chains share one sample of origin, sequenced in a study of identical twins. TCRdb reanalysed the 5' RACE reads using MiXCR and keeps one entry per CDR3 protein. The sample lists about 390,000 distinct CDR3 sequences; around 9.7% were seen once. Sequenced input: naive T cells sorted from blood. These receptor sequences come from a woman aged 45-65 years in good health.

The chain links TRBV3-1 to TRBJ2-3; no reliable D call. Deletions cut 1 base from V and 6 bases from J, with 8 bases between. Germline V gene sequence: CDR1 LGHDT, CDR2 YNNKEL (reference sequence). CDR3 length: 13 amino acids. CDR3 bases: TGTGCCAGCAGCCAAGGTTCGTGGGATACGCAGTATTTT. Translation: CASSQGSWDTQYF.

In its sample, this clonotype was seen many times. The V and J genes are TRBV15 and TRBJ2-5; D unclear. The CDR3 has 13 amino acids. Germline CDR1 and CDR2: LNHNV and YYDKDF (reference sequence). The V end lost 7 bases, the J end lost 5 bases, and 14 bases lay between the germline ends. In nucleotides, the CDR3 is TGTGCCACCAACCCCCAGCTGGGGGAGACCCAGTACTTC. Translation: CATNPQLGETQYF.

This clonotype has ten or more counts. This rearrangement joins TRBV15 to TRBJ2-1, with 8 bases that match TRBD1. The germline V gene has CDR1 LNHNV and CDR2 YYDKDF (reference sequence). The CDR3 contains 15 residues. The trim removed 4 bases at V and 3 bases at J, leaving 5 bases unmatched. The CDR3 DNA is TGTGCCACCAGCACCGACAGGGGACACTACAATGAGCAGTTCTTC. Translated, it gives CATSTDRGHYNEQFF.

This clonotype has only a few counts. The chain couples TRBV30 to TRBJ1-2; D not certain. The CDR3 length is 12 residues. Looked up from germline, CDR1 is GTSNPN and CDR2 is SVGIG (reference sequence). V gave up 5 bases and J gave up 8 bases, with 15 bases separating them. DNA of the CDR3: TGTGCCTGGTCCCGGGGATCGGAAGGCTACACCTTC. Translated: CAWSRGSEGYTF.

The chain has TRBV18 and TRBJ1-1; 7 nucleotides align to TRBD1. The CDR3 is 14 amino acids. V dropped 3 bases and J dropped 3; count of bases not matched to a gene: 4. Per the germline V gene, CDR1 is KGHSH and CDR2 is LQKENI. The CDR3 region is CASSPTGRDTEAFF. The CDR3 coding sequence is TGTGCCAGCTCACCGACAGGGAGGGACACTGAAGCTTTCTTT.

This clonotype was found a few times. The rearrangement links TRBV29-1 to TRBJ1-1, with D possibly TRBD1 on 5 matching bases. The germline gives CDR1 SQVTM, CDR2 ANQGSEA. The CDR3 has 12 residues. Trimming stripped 5 bases from V and 4 bases from J, with 11 bases between. The CDR3 sequence is CSVRGFGTEAFF. In nucleotides, the CDR3 is TGCAGCGTTAGGGGTTTTGGCACTGAAGCTTTCTTT.

The chain links TRBV4-1 to TRBJ2-3, with D possibly being TRBD2 (6 bases). Trimming took 10 bases from V and 3 from J, leaving 20 bases between them. CDR1 and CDR2 from the germline V gene are MGHRA and YSYEKL. CDR3 length equals 15 residues. This CDR3 reads CAISGGPGWTDTQYF. CDR3 nucleotides: TGCGCCATCTCCGGAGGGCCGGGATGGACAGATACGCAGTATTTT.

This clonotype has at least ten counts. V gene TRBV12-3 or TRBV12-4 combines with J gene TRBJ1-4, with a tentative D call TRBD1 (5 bases). The CDR3 runs to 11 residues. Trimming pared 6 bases from V and 8 bases from J, leaving 7 bases between. The CDR3 DNA reads as TGTGCCAGCAGGAGGACAGAAAAACTGTTTTTT. Amino acid sequence: CASRRTEKLFF.

This clonotype was picked up many times. J is TRBJ2-1 and V is TRBV18, with a tentative D call TRBD2 (5 bases). V lost 5 bases and J 4 bases, leaving 9 bases between the germline ends. Germline V CDR1 and CDR2: KGHSH, LQKENI. The CDR3 loop spans 13 amino acids. CDR3 coding DNA: TGTGCCAGCTCATCAGAGCGGTACAATGAGCAGTTCTTC. Translation: CASSSERYNEQFF.

This chain joins TRBV28 and TRBJ1-1; a weak D match, TRBD1 (5 bases). This CDR3 has 11 residues. The germline CDR1 and CDR2 sequences are MDHEN and SYDVKM. Trimming left V 7 bases short and J 8 bases short, with 11 bases between. CDR3 in amino acids: CASNQGGEAFF. CDR3 coding DNA: TGTGCCAGCAACCAGGGTGGAGAAGCTTTCTTT.

This clonotype was detected many times. At one boundary the junction diverges from the germline segment, which might be a read error. The chain employs TRBV5-1 and TRBJ1-2; maybe TRBD1 (5 bases). The CDR3 consists of 13 residues. Germline V lookup: CDR1 SGHRS, CDR2 YFSETQ. Here the CDR3 DNA reads TGTGCCAGCAGTTTGGGGGGACCCTATGGCTACACCTTC. Protein: CASSLGGPYGYTF.

V is TRBV6-5 and J is TRBJ2-7; 9 bases match TRBD1. CDR3 size: 14 residues. The junction had 9 bases not matched to a gene; V was cut back by 8 bases and J by 4 bases. The germline CDR1 and CDR2 sequences are MNHEY and SVGAGI. The DNA of the CDR3 is TGTGCCAGCGGCTCGCCGGACAGGGGTTACGAGCAGTACGTC. Residues: CASGSPDRGYEQYV.

This clonotype was recorded many times. The J gene is TRBJ1-1, the V gene TRBV7-8; maybe TRBD1 (6 bases). Per the germline V gene, CDR1 is SGHVS and CDR2 is FQNEAQ. The CDR3 spans 13 residues. V gave up 4 bases and J gave up 9 bases, with 15 bases separating them. This CDR3 is CASSSTNREKAFF. In DNA form, the CDR3 reads TGTGCCAGCAGCTCAACAAACAGGGAGAAAGCTTTCTTT.

The rearrangement uses TRBV20-1 and TRBJ2-5, with 9 positions matching TRBD1. Trimming cost V 3 bases and J 4 bases; bases outside gene matches: 6. This CDR3 is built from 14 residues. Germline V gene sequence: CDR1 DFQATT, CDR2 SNEGSKA (reference sequence). DNA for the CDR3: TGCAGTGCTAGGAGAGGACAGGGGATAGAGACCCAGTACTTC. Translated, it gives CSARRGQGIETQYF.

As concerns this clonotype: This could be a read error, since a much larger clone is one nucleotide away. Since no conserved phenylalanine or tryptophan closes the CDR3, a read error is the likely cause. CDR3 in amino acids: CASSQAVDTQYY. The CDR3, as DNA: TGCGCCAGCAGCCAAGCCGTGGATACGCAGTATTAT. The chain is built from TRBV4-1 and TRBJ2-3; D is ambiguous. The V end lost 1 base, the J end lost 6 bases, and 5 bases lay between the germline ends. The CDR3 loop spans 12 amino acids. CDR1 MGHRA and CDR2 YSYEKL come from the germline V gene.

The chain carries TRBV2 and TRBJ1-4; D ambiguous. Germline CDR1 SNHLY, CDR2 FYNNEI. CDR3 size: 15 residues. The V end was cut by 1 base, the J end by 3 bases, with 9 bases between. The CDR3 protein is CASSEGFAANEKLFF. Written as DNA, the CDR3 is TGTGCCAGCAGTGAAGGGTTTGCGGCTAATGAAAAACTGTTTTTT.

V usage is TRBV24-1 and J usage is TRBJ1-5; 8 bases are shared with TRBD1. CDR1 is KGHDR and CDR2 is SFDVKD in the germline V gene. The CDR3 runs to 21 residues. The junction had 19 bases not matched to a gene; V was cut back by 1 base and J by 3 bases. Here the CDR3 DNA reads TGTGCCACCAGTGATTTATATCCCCAACCCCAAAAGACAGGGGCCAATCAGCCCCAGCATTTT. This translates into CATSDLYPQPQKTGANQPQHF.

The chain has TRBV11-2 and TRBJ2-5; D is perhaps TRBD2 (6 bases). V was pared by 4 bases and J by 5 bases, with 17 bases between. This CDR3 has 15 amino acids. Germline CDR1 and CDR2: SGHAT and FQNNGV. The CDR3 loop is CASSYNSAGKETQYF. The CDR3 region has the DNA TGTGCCAGCAGCTATAACAGTGCGGGGAAGGAGACCCAGTACTTC.

Many counts were recorded for this clonotype. J is TRBJ2-1 and V is TRBV4-1, with 7 nucleotides matching TRBD1. The CDR3 has 16 amino acids. Germline loops: CDR1 MGHRA, CDR2 YSYEKL. Trimming removed 0 bases from V and 3 bases from J; junction bases left unmatched: 5. The CDR3 DNA follows: TGCGCCAGCAGCCAAGACCCCAGGGGGATCTACAATGAGCAGTTCTTC. Residues: CASSQDPRGIYNEQFF.

About this clonotype itself: This sequence may be a read error, since a much larger clone differs from it by one base. V is TRBV29-1 and J is TRBJ2-2; 7 positions match TRBD1. The CDR3 runs to 15 residues. Germline V CDR1 and CDR2: SQVTM, ANQGSEA. The DNA for the CDR3 is TGCTGCGTCCTTAGGGACAGCGGTTACACCGGGGAGCTGTTTTTT. Translated: CCVLRDSGYTGELFF.

This clonotype turned up a few times. The chain carries TRBV29-1 and TRBJ1-1; 8 bases line up with TRBD1. V dropped 4 bases and J dropped 6; count of bases not matched to a gene: 7. Germline V CDR1 and CDR2: SQVTM, ANQGSEA. CDR3 length: 13 residues. The CDR3 nucleotides read TGCAGCGTTGCGGACAGGGCGGGGTCTGAAGCTTTCTTT. Amino acids: CSVADRAGSEAFF.

CDR3 DNA sequence: TGCGCCAGCAGCCAGCTCGACAGGCTCGCTGAAGCTTTCTTT. It codes for CASSQLDRLAEAFF. This chain joins TRBV4-1 and TRBJ1-1; TRBD1 is a possible D gene (6 bases). Trimming left V 3 bases short and J 6 bases short, with 14 bases between. The CDR3 sequence is 14 residues long. Germline lookup yields CDR1 MGHRA and CDR2 YSYEKL.

J is TRBJ2-7 and V is TRBV23-1; D may be TRBD1 (6 bases). TRBV23-1 is recorded as an ORF, its role being uncertain. V was shortened by 0 bases and J by 11 bases, with 14 bases between the two germline ends. The CDR3 is 13 residues long. The CDR3 reads CASSQSPRDMKYV. DNA of the CDR3: TGCGCCAGCAGTCAATCGCCCCGGGACATGAAGTACGTC.

This clonotype was seen a few times. The chain recombines TRBV12-3 or TRBV12-4 with TRBJ1-2; 10 bases align to TRBD1. J gave up 4 bases and V 6 bases, and 17 bases lay outside the gene matches. The CDR3 runs 18 residues. The CDR3 bases are TGTGCCAGCAGCCTGAATCCGGGACAGGGGCTCTTATTCTATGGCTACACCTTC. It specifies CASSLNPGQGLLFYGYTF.

This clonotype was counted a few times. The chain recombines TRBV14 with TRBJ2-7, with D perhaps TRBD2 (6 bases). Trimming removed 1 base from V and 1 base from J, with 14 bases in between. The CDR3 spans 16 residues. Germline CDR1 is SGHDN and CDR2 is FVKESK. This chain's CDR3 is CASSQVDGSRSYEQYF. DNA of the CDR3: TGTGCCAGCAGCCAAGTTGACGGGAGTCGGTCCTACGAGCAGTACTTC.

This clonotype was seen repeatedly, ten times or more. This rearrangement joins TRBV7-2 to TRBJ2-3; TRBD2 might be the D (5 bases). Per germline, CDR1 SGHTA and CDR2 FQGNSA. V lost 0 bases, J lost 7 bases, and 17 bases lay in between. The CDR3 has 16 residues. CDR3 region: CASSLAGDSAGYTQYF. DNA of the CDR3: TGTGCCAGCAGCTTAGCGGGAGACTCGGCCGGTTATACGCAGTATTTT.

This clonotype was found many times. V usage is TRBV21-1 and J usage is TRBJ2-1; the DNA was not compared with TRBD2, the D call given in the table. TRBV21-1 constitutes a pseudogene. The CDR3 runs 18 residues. The chain's CDR3 is CASSKKSRTSPSYNEQFF. Here the CDR3 DNA reads TGTGCCAGCAGCAAAAAATCCAGGACCTCCCCCTCCTACAATGAGCAGTTCTTC.

This sequence joins TRBV5-1 and TRBJ2-3; 9 bases match TRBD2. Trimming removed 4 bases from V and 2 bases from J; junction bases left unmatched: 17. CDR1 is SGHRS and CDR2 is YFSETQ in the germline V gene. The CDR3 length is 19 residues. The CDR3 DNA follows: TGCGCCAGCAGCCCAACAGGGCTAGCGGGACGTCTGGTCACAGATACGCAGTATTTT. Translation gives CASSPTGLAGRLVTDTQYF.

The gene calls are TRBV27 and TRBJ2-7, with D hard to call. The V gene's germline CDR1 is MNHEY and CDR2 SMNVEV (reference sequence). The CDR3 is 13 amino acids. V lost 2 bases and J lost 0, with 5 bases in between. The CDR3 reads CASSLGNSYEQYF. CDR3 coding DNA: TGTGCCAGCAGTTTAGGTAACTCCTACGAGCAGTACTTC.